Following are 17 T cell receptor beta chains from one sample sequenced in a study of T cell responses to AZD1222 COVID-19 vaccine. Produced via immunoSEQ multiplex PCR; TCRdb's table is partial and in-frame only. Among more than 85,000 clones listed, 88% were seen once. The starting material was peripheral blood, obtained on day 0 of AZD1222 vaccination. The receptors were sampled from an adult in good health.

The chain carries TRBV7-3 and TRBJ2-5, with D unclear. Germline V gene sequence: CDR1 SGHTA, CDR2 FQGTGA. Trimming cost V 0 bases and J 2 bases, with 10 bases left between them. This CDR3 is 15 amino acids long. The CDR3 region is CASSLTSERQETQYF. For the CDR3, the DNA is TGTGCCAGCAGCTTAACCTCTGAGAGGCAAGAGACCCAGTACTTC.

In DNA form, the CDR3 reads TGTGCCAGCTCACCCGAAAACCAGGGTGGTACTGCTTTCTTT. Translated, it gives CASSPENQGGTAFF. The chain joins TRBV18 to TRBJ1-1; a possible D gene is TRBD1 (5 bases). Germline V gives CDR1 KGHSH, CDR2 LQKENI. V was pared by 3 bases and J by 11 bases, with 19 bases between. The CDR3 sequence is 14 residues long.

The J gene is TRBJ2-7, the V gene TRBV4-1; no clear D gene. V was trimmed by 0 bases and J by 7 bases, leaving 16 bases between them. CDR3 length: 15 residues. Germline lookup yields CDR1 MGHRA and CDR2 YSYEKL. CDR3 in amino acids: CASSQEAALEGEQYF. The CDR3 DNA follows: TGCGCCAGCAGCCAAGAGGCTGCCCTAGAAGGGGAGCAGTACTTC.

The CDR3 region has the DNA TGTGCCAGCAGCCCACCCGGCACTGAAGCTTTCTTT. Translating gives CASSPPGTEAFF. The genes are TRBV7-2 and TRBJ1-1; D gene unclear. The CDR3 runs 12 residues. CDR1 SGHTA and CDR2 FQGNSA come from the germline V gene. Trimming removed 5 bases from V and 4 bases from J, with 8 bases in between. The full variable domain, rest sourced from reference TRBV7-2 and TRBJ1-1, is GAGVSQSPSNKVTEKGKDVELRCDPISGHTALYWYRQSLGQGLEFLIYFQGNSAPDKSGLPSDRFSAERTGGSVSTLTIQRTQQEDSAVYLCASSPPGTEAFFGQGTRLTVV.

This chain joins TRBV7-2 and TRBJ2-2; D is unclear. V was pared by 5 bases and J by 6 bases, with 10 bases between. Germline V lookup: CDR1 SGHTA, CDR2 FQGNSA. The CDR3 loop spans 13 amino acids. The CDR3 nucleotides are TGTGCCAGCAGCCTAGAGAAGTCCGGGGAGCTGTTTTTT. Amino acids: CASSLEKSGELFF.

The V call is TRBV12-5, the J call TRBJ1-3, with unresolved D. This CDR3 spans 13 amino acids. V was cut by 4 bases and J by 1 base, with 5 bases left in between. From germline, CDR1 is LGHNT and CDR2 FRNRAP. CDR3 amino acids: CASGSGSGNTIYF. The CDR3, as DNA: TGTGCTAGTGGTTCCGGATCTGGAAACACCATATATTTT. The variable domain in full, completed from reference TRBV12-5 and TRBJ1-3, reads DARVTQTPRHKVTEMGQEVTMRCQPILGHNTVFWYRQTMMQGLELLAYFRNRAPLDDSGMPKDRFSAEMPDATLATLKIQPSEPRDSAVYFCASGSGSGNTIYFGEGSWLTVV.

The chain carries TRBV6-5 and TRBJ1-5; TRBD1 matches 7 bases. The V segment lost 0 bases and the J segment 6 bases; nucleotides outside the gene matches: 8. The germline V gene encodes CDR1 MNHEY and CDR2 SVGAGI. The CDR3 extends over 16 amino acids. CDR3 DNA sequence: TGTGCCAGCAGTTACTCCCCGACAGGGAGCGGTCAGCCCCAGCATTTT. Residues: CASSYSPTGSGQPQHF.

This clone came up once. The chain joins TRBV6-6 to TRBJ1-6; perhaps TRBD1 as D (5 bases). The V end lost 0 bases, the J end lost 7 bases, and 10 bases lay between the germline ends. The CDR3 contains 15 residues. Germline values: CDR1 MNHNY, CDR2 SVGAGI (reference sequence). CDR3 coding DNA: TGTGCCAGCAGTTACTCAGGCAGGGAAAATTCACCCCTCCACTTT. It is translated as CASSYSGRENSPLHF.

The chain has TRBV11-3 and TRBJ1-2; no definite D call. The CDR3 is made up of 13 amino acids. Germline lookup yields CDR1 SGHNT and CDR2 YENEEA. The ends were cut back, 3 bases at V and 5 bases at J, with 10 bases in the middle. The CDR3 DNA sequence: TGTGCCAGCAGCTTGCCAGAGCGATATGGCTACACCTTC. This gives the protein CASSLPERYGYTF.

This clone has more than one count but fewer than ten. The J gene is TRBJ1-1, the V gene TRBV19, with D possibly being TRBD1 (5 bases). CDR3 size: 16 residues. Germline CDR1 and CDR2: LNHDA and SQIVND (reference sequence). Trimming stripped 7 bases from V and 4 bases from J, with 22 bases between. DNA for the CDR3: TGTGCCAGTATCACATGGGGCGGGACTTCCAGCACTGAAGCTTTCTTT. Translated, it gives CASITWGGTSSTEAFF.

J is TRBJ2-6 and V is TRBV20-1, with D unclear. Deletions cut 3 bases from V and 8 bases from J, with 5 bases between. Germline CDR1 and CDR2: DFQATT and SNEGSKA (reference sequence). This CDR3 comprises 11 residues. The CDR3 DNA reads as TGCAGTGCTAGCTCTACCAACGTCCTGACTTTC. Translated: CSASSTNVLTF.

CDR3 DNA sequence: TGTGCCAGCAGCCTCAGGGACGGGTCCACCGGGGAGCTGTTTTTT. Protein product: CASSLRDGSTGELFF. The chain recombines TRBV9 with TRBJ2-2; either TRBD1 or TRBD2 may supply D (5 bases each). CDR1 and CDR2 (germline): SGDLS, YYNGEE. The CDR3 has 15 residues. V dropped 4 bases and J dropped 4 bases, with 14 bases sitting between them. Combining the CDR3 with reference TRBV9 and TRBJ2-2 gives the whole variable domain DSGVTQTPKHLITATGQRVTLRCSPRSGDLSVYWYQQSLDQGLQFLIQYYNGEERAKGNILERFSAQQFPDLHSELNLSSLELGDSALYFCASSLRDGSTGELFFGEGSRLTVL.

In its sample, this clone was seen a few times. J is TRBJ1-2 and V is TRBV19; 7 bases match TRBD1. The V gene end was trimmed by 3 bases and the J gene end by 3 bases; junction bases not matched to a gene: 7. Germline V gives CDR1 LNHDA, CDR2 SQIVND (reference sequence). This CDR3 contains 15 residues. This chain's CDR3 is CASSITGVTDYGYTF. The CDR3 nucleotides read TGTGCCAGTAGTATCACAGGGGTTACGGACTATGGCTACACCTTC.

This clone was recorded once. This chain links TRBV18 with TRBJ1-5; no firm D call. Per the germline V gene, CDR1 is KGHSH and CDR2 is LQKENI. CDR3 length equals 14 residues. Trimming took 6 bases from V and 5 from J, leaving 14 bases between them. This chain's CDR3 is CASSPSAGDQPQHF. For the CDR3, the DNA is TGTGCCAGCTCCCCCTCGGCGGGTGATCAGCCCCAGCATTTT. The full variable domain, with the rest looked up from reference TRBV18 and TRBJ1-5, is NAGVMQNPRHLVRRRGQEARLRCSPMKGHSHVYWYRQLPEEGLKFMVYLQKENIIDESGMPKERFSAEFPKEGPSILRIQQVVRGDSAAYFCASSPSAGDQPQHFGDGTRLSIL.

This rearrangement joins TRBV18 to TRBJ2-7; 8 nucleotides agree with TRBD1. V lost 3 bases to trimming and J lost 4 bases; unmatched junction nucleotides: 14. The CDR3 contains 17 residues. Germline V CDR1 and CDR2: KGHSH, LQKENI. CDR3 sequence reads: CASSPPGTGGPIYEQYF. The DNA for the CDR3 is TGTGCCAGCTCACCCCCAGGGACAGGTGGACCCATTTACGAGCAGTACTTC.

The V gene is TRBV6-5, the J gene TRBJ2-7, with D possibly being TRBD1 or TRBD2 (5 bases each). The CDR3 covers 16 residues. Trimming took off 0 bases at V and 5 bases at J, with 17 bases between the two ends. CDR1 MNHEY and CDR2 SVGAGI come from the germline V gene. CDR3 residues: CASSYSTGTARNEQYF. CDR3 nucleotides: TGTGCCAGCAGTTACTCGACCGGGACGGCTCGGAACGAGCAGTACTTC.

The chain employs TRBV5-6 and TRBJ2-2; D is unresolved. The ends were cut back, 6 bases at V and 7 bases at J, with 13 bases in the middle. The CDR3 runs to 13 residues. Germline CDR1 SGHDT, CDR2 YYEEEE. DNA for the CDR3: TGTGCCAGCACCTCGACGAAAGACGGGGAGCTGTTTTTT. It is translated as CASTSTKDGELFF.